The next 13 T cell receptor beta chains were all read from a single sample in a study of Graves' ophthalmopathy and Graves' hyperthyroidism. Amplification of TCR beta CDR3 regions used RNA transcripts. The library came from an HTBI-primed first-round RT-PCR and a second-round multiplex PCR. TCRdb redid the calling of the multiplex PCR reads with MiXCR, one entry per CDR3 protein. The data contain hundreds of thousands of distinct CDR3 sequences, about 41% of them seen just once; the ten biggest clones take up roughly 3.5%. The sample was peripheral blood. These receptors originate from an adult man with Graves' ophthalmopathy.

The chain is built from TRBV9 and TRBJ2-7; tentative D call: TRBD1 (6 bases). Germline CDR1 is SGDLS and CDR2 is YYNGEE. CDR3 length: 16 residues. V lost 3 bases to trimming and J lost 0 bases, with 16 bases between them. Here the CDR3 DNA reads TGTGCCAGCAGCGGGGAGATGGGACACTACTCCTACGAGCAGTACTTC. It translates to CASSGEMGHYSYEQYF.

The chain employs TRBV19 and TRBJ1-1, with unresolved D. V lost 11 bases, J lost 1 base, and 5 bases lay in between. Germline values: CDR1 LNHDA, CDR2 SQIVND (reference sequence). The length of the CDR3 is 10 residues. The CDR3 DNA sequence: TGTGCCGATTCGAACACTGAAGCTTTCTTT. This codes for CADSNTEAFF. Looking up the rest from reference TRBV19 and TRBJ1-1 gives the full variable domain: DGGITQSPKYLFRKEGQNVTLSCEQNLNHDAMYWYRQDPGQGLRLIYYSQIVNDFQKGDIAEGYSVSREKKESFPLTVTSAQKNPTAFYLCADSNTEAFFGQGTRLTVV.

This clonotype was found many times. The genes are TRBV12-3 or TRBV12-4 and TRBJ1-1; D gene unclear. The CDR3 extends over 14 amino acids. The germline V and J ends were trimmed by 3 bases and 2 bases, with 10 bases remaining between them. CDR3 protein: CASSLFGPNTEAFF. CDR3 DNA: TGTGCCAGCAGTTTGTTCGGGCCTAACACTGAAGCTTTCTTT.

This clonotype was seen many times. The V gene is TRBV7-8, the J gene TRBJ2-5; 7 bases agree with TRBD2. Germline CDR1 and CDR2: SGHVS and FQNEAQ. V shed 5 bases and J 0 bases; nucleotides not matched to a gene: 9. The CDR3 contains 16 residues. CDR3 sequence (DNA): TGTGCCAGCAGCCCAAAACTCGGGACTAACCAAGAGACCCAGTACTTC. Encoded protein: CASSPKLGTNQETQYF. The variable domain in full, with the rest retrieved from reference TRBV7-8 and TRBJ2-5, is GAGVSQSPRYKVAKRGQDVALRCDPISGHVSLFWYQQALGQGPEFLTYFQNEAQLDKSGLPSDRFFAERPEGSVSTLKIQRTQQEDSAVYLCASSPKLGTNQETQYFGPGTRLLVL.

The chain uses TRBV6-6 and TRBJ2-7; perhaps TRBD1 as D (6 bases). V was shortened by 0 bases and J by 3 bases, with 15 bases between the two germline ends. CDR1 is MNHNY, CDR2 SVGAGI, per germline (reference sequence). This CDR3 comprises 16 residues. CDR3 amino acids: CASSYSRDTAIYEQYF. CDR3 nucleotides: TGTGCCAGCAGTTACTCCCGGGACACGGCGATCTACGAGCAGTACTTC.

This chain's CDR3 is CASTGRETSPLHF. As DNA, the CDR3 is TGTGCTAGTACAGGGCGGGAGACTTCACCCCTCCACTTT. The J gene is TRBJ1-6, the V gene TRBV25-1; D perhaps matches TRBD1 (6 bases). The CDR3 sequence is 13 residues long. The germline gives CDR1 MGHDK, CDR2 SYGVNS.

CDR3 nucleotides: TGTGCCAGCAGCTTACATTCGGGGAGGGGGAACACTGAAGCTTTCTTT. Translated, it gives CASSLHSGRGNTEAFF. This chain uses TRBV7-9 with TRBJ1-1; D might be TRBD1 (5 bases). V was shortened by 2 bases and J by 1 base, with 14 bases between the two germline ends. This CDR3 has 16 residues. Germline CDR1 reads SEHNR; CDR2 reads FQNEAQ (reference sequence).

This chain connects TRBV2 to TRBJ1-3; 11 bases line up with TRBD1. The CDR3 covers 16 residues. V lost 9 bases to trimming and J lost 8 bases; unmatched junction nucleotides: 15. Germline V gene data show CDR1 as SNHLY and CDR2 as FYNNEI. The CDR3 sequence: CASWTGGADYGYTIYF. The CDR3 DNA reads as TGTGCCAGTTGGACAGGGGGCGCCGACTATGGCTACACCATATATTTT.

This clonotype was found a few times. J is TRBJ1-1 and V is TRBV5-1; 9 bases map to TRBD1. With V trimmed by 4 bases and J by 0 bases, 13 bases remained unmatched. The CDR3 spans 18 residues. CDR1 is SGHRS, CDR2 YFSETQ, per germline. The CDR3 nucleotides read TGCGCCAGCAGCCTCTACCAATCCGGGACAGGGATGAACACTGAAGCTTTCTTT. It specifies CASSLYQSGTGMNTEAFF.

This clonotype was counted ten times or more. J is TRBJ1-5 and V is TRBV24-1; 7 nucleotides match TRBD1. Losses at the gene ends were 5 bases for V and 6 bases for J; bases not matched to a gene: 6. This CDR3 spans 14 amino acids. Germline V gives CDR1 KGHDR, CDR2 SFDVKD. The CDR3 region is CATSAQGEIQPQHF. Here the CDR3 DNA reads TGTGCCACCAGTGCTCAGGGGGAGATTCAGCCCCAGCATTTT.

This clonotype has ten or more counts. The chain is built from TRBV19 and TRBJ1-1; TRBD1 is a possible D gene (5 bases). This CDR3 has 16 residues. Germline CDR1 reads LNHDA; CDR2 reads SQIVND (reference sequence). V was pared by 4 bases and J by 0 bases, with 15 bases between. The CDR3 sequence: CASSSLQGAMNTEAFF. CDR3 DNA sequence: TGTGCCAGTAGTAGCCTGCAGGGCGCTATGAACACTGAAGCTTTCTTT.

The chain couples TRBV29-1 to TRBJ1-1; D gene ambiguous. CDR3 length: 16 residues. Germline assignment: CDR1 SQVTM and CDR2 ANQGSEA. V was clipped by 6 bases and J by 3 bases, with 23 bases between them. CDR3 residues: CSVAAQRWSSDTEAFF. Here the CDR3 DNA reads TGCAGCGTCGCGGCCCAGAGATGGAGCAGCGACACTGAAGCTTTCTTT.

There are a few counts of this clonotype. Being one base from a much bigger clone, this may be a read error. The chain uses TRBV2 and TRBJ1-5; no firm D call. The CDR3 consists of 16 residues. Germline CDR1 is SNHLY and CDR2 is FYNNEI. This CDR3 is CASSERSWYSDQPQHF. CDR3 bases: TGTGCCAGCAGTGAAAGGAGTTGGTATAGCGATCAGCCCCAGCATTTT.